This TCR beta chain comes out of a study of cytomegalovirus exposure and HLA in healthy donors (TCRdb year 2017). Study-level background: A later analysis indicated that the 90 to 150 validation repertoires were generated on the platform also employed for the roughly 720 repertoires of the first cohort. The study was designed to test whether signatures of past pathogen exposure could be identified by cataloging public T cell receptors. The study combined high-throughput TCR immunosequencing, statistical association of individual TCRs with disease status, and machine learning to predict cytomegalovirus infection status. In addition to the first cohort of 666 subjects, a separate validation cohort of 130 or so different subjects was used. The full study reports these points: A total of 150 to 200 TCR beta chains were listed by the study as associated with cytomegalovirus. A later analysis found that TCRs clustered in the first cohort also tended to co-occur in the 95 to 150 validation repertoires, with 94% of cluster scores above 0. It was suggested by the authors that the approach could potentially be generalized to other disease states and immunological phenotypes. While some public TCRs were present in many individuals, most TCR sequences turned up only very rarely across donors. A few of the identified cytomegalovirus-associated TCR beta chains were confirmed in vitro to be specific for cytomegalovirus antigens. In both the original and validation cohorts, the classifier was reported to diagnose cytomegalovirus status with high specificity and sensitivity. A later analysis had no HLA typing for the validation cohort, so co-occurrence there was scored across all 130 or so repertoires.

Comment on this clone: Its target antigen remains unknown. Qualities for individual bases were not recorded, and no much larger clone is one base off.

At the junction V is shortened by 1 base and J by 11 bases, with 14 bases in between. The CDR3 measures 13 amino acids from cysteine to phenylalanine. The DNA shown is the 39-base CDR3, in frame from base 1. Via the germline V gene, CDR1 is SGHDN and CDR2 FVKESK. The donors belonged to the validation cohort of about 110 subjects, which was separate from the approximately 700-subject first cohort. Preparation of the library involved the immunoSEQ multiplex PCR assay. The paper's data handling went like this. A statistical classification framework was built for diagnosing cytomegalovirus status from the catalog of TCR beta chain sequences. As stored in TCRdb, this immuneACCESS dataset retains in-frame rearrangements with V and J assigned. A fraction of the clones does not appear; measured against another copy, unresolved V genes explain less than half of the discrepancy, and the remainder lacks a known reason. Clonal size and the V and J genes are those of that table, whereas D and trimming came from the DNA. The sample profile shows 200,000 or so clones; around 78% of them were found once. Around 5.6% of the sample rests with the top ten.

The sequence joins TRBV14 to TRBJ1-1; the D gene remains uncertain. The receptor's source is a woman aged 18-29 years in good health and CMV-seronegative. The sequencing input was PBMCs. At the DNA level, the sequence is TGTGCCAGCAGCCAAGTGGCTGGAGGTGGGGCTTTCTTT. It translates to CASSQVAGGGAFF.